Each of the 21 T cell receptor beta chains below was sequenced from the same sample in a study of blood T cells in healthy people across ages. With a J-beta primer mix and a sample-barcoded 5' primer, a second PCR ran 7 to 11 cycles. TCRdb independently ran MiXCR on the 5' RACE reads; one entry per CDR3 protein. This sample has roughly 800,000 distinct CDR3 sequences; about three fifths occur once, and the top ten carry about 20%. Sequencing input: blood. The receptors shown here come from a man younger than 45 in good health.

This rearrangement joins TRBV20-1 to TRBJ1-1; D not resolved. CDR3 size: 16 residues. Germline CDR1 reads DFQATT; CDR2 reads SNEGSKA (reference sequence). Trimming left V 0 bases short and J 0 bases short, with 14 bases between. This CDR3 reads CSARDARKIMNTEAFF. The DNA of the CDR3 is TGCAGTGCTAGAGACGCACGGAAAATCATGAACACTGAAGCTTTCTTT.

The V gene is TRBV7-6, the J gene TRBJ2-7; D call uncertain. The DNA end is more similar to TRBJ2-5, so the J call may be wrong. Germline V gene data show CDR1 as SGHVS and CDR2 as FNYEAQ. The CDR3 is 14 amino acids. The CDR3 region has the DNA TGTGCCAGCAGCTTAGCGCCCGGTGAGGAGACCCAGTACTTC. Encoded protein: CASSLAPGEETQYF.

V is TRBV28 and J is TRBJ2-5, with D unclear. The CDR3 runs to 11 residues. Germline CDR1 reads MDHEN; CDR2 reads SYDVKM. V was shortened by 11 bases and J by 3 bases, with 10 bases between the two germline ends. CDR3 sequence reads: CAARTEETQYF. The CDR3 nucleotides are TGTGCCGCTCGCACTGAAGAGACCCAGTACTTC.

The J gene is TRBJ2-7, the V gene TRBV11-3; possible D gene TRBD2, 5 bases. V gave up 5 bases and J gave up 1 base, with 12 bases separating them. Germline CDR1 and CDR2: SGHNT and YENEEA. The CDR3 spans 14 residues. CDR3 DNA sequence: TGTGCCAGCAGCCCCATGCGAGGGTCCTACGAGCAGTACTTC. Protein sequence: CASSPMRGSYEQYF.

This clonotype was seen a single time. This chain links TRBV28 with TRBJ2-4; D possibly corresponds to TRBD2 (5 bases). Trimming shortened V by 6 bases and J by 13 bases, and 16 bases separated the two germline ends. The CDR3 is made up of 12 amino acids. Germline V gene sequence: CDR1 MDHEN, CDR2 SYDVKM. The CDR3 sequence is CASRPNAWEQYF. CDR3 bases: TGTGCCAGCAGACCTAATGCTTGGGAGCAGTACTTC.

CDR3 amino acids: CAISESRGADTQYF. CDR3 nucleotide sequence: TGTGCCATCAGTGAGTCGAGGGGAGCAGATACGCAGTATTTT. The chain recombines TRBV10-3 with TRBJ2-3; D may match TRBD1 or TRBD2 (5 bases each). The CDR3 extends over 14 amino acids. The germline V and J ends were trimmed by 0 bases and 4 bases, with 8 bases remaining between them. Germline values: CDR1 ENHRY, CDR2 SYGVKD.

To note about this clonotype: A junction end diverges from the germline sequence, so it may reflect a read error. This chain connects TRBV5-6 to TRBJ2-1; 9 positions agree with TRBD2. Looked up from germline, CDR1 is SGHDT and CDR2 is YYEEEE. The CDR3 sequence is 17 residues long. The CDR3 nucleotides read TGTGCCAGCGGCTTGGGTCCGGGACTAGCCTCCTACAATGAGCAGTTCTTC. Its protein product is CASGLGPGLASYNEQFF.

The chain couples TRBV29-1 to TRBJ2-7, with 11 bases lining up with TRBD2. The CDR3 sequence is 15 residues long. Germline-derived CDR1 and CDR2 are SQVTM and ANQGSEA. The trim removed 3 bases at V and 2 bases at J, leaving 6 bases unmatched. DNA of the CDR3: TGCAGCGTTGAGACCATAGCGGGAGGGCCCTACGAGCAGTACTTC. This sequence encodes CSVETIAGGPYEQYF.

The chain joins TRBV29-1 to TRBJ2-5; the D call may be TRBD1 or TRBD2 (5 bases each). V was shortened by 7 bases and J by 1 base, with 13 bases between the two germline ends. Germline V CDR1 and CDR2: SQVTM, ANQGSEA. The CDR3 is 13 residues long. The CDR3 loop is CSGTRGPQETQYF. In nucleotides, the CDR3 is TGCAGCGGCACCCGGGGCCCCCAAGAGACCCAGTACTTC.

J is TRBJ2-3 and V is TRBV12-3 or TRBV12-4; TRBD1 or TRBD2 may be the D gene (5 bases each). V was shortened by 4 bases and J by 0 bases, with 11 bases between the two germline ends. This CDR3 spans 15 amino acids. This CDR3 reads CASSSGTFSTDTQYF. The CDR3 bases are TGTGCCAGCAGTTCCGGGACGTTTAGCACAGATACGCAGTATTTT.

The rearrangement uses TRBV20-1 and TRBJ2-5; possible D gene TRBD1, 6 bases. Germline CDR1 is DFQATT and CDR2 is SNEGSKA (reference sequence). The germline V and J ends were trimmed by 4 bases and 5 bases, with 17 bases remaining between them. The CDR3 spans 14 residues. The CDR3 region is CSAITETGLETQYF. CDR3 coding DNA: TGCAGTGCTATAACAGAAACAGGGCTGGAGACCCAGTACTTC.

J is TRBJ1-6 and V is TRBV10-3; D is ambiguous. Germline values: CDR1 ENHRY, CDR2 SYGVKD. The CDR3 is 13 residues long. Trimming removed 4 bases at V and 9 bases at J, with 10 bases between. The DNA for the CDR3 is TGTGCCATCAGTGCGGTCGATAGTTCACCCCTCCACTTT. It translates to CAISAVDSSPLHF.

V gene TRBV29-1 combines with J gene TRBJ2-7; 10 bases fit TRBD1. J was trimmed by 6 bases and V by 4 bases; bases with no gene match: 15. Germline V CDR1 and CDR2: SQVTM, ANQGSEA. CDR3 size: 16 residues. CDR3 sequence (DNA): TGCAGCGTTGGGGTTCCCCAAGGACAGGGGGGGCGCGAGCAGTACTTC. Protein: CSVGVPQGQGGREQYF.

This clonotype was detected only once. The rearrangement links TRBV6-5 to TRBJ1-3, with D tentatively TRBD1 (6 bases). This CDR3 has 15 residues. Between the trimmed V and J ends, which lost 5 bases and 4 bases, there was a span of 15 bases. Per germline, CDR1 MNHEY and CDR2 SVGAGI. CDR3 bases: TGTGCCAGCAGTCGCGGGACATCACGGGGAAACACCATATATTTT. This translates into CASSRGTSRGNTIYF.

The chain joins TRBV6-2 or TRBV6-3 to TRBJ2-7; D is unresolved. V lost 7 bases and J 0 bases, leaving 13 bases between the germline ends. CDR1 is MNHEY and CDR2 is SVGEGT in the germline V gene. This CDR3 spans 14 amino acids. DNA of the CDR3: TGTGCCAGCATGGCCCACCCTTCCTCCTACGAGCAGTACTTC. Residues: CASMAHPSSYEQYF.

In its sample, this clonotype was seen many times. The gene calls are TRBV6-6 and TRBJ1-2; D is possibly TRBD1 (5 bases). V lost 6 bases, J lost 2 bases, and 10 bases lay in between. CDR1 is MNHNY and CDR2 is SVGAGI in the germline V gene (reference sequence). This CDR3 spans 13 amino acids. In DNA form, the CDR3 reads TGTGCCAGCAGGGGAGGGGAGAACTATGGCTACACCTTC. It encodes CASRGGENYGYTF.

The chain carries TRBV7-2 and TRBJ2-1, with 11 bases lining up with TRBD2. CDR1 and CDR2 from the germline V gene are SGHTA and FQGNSA. Trimming removed 5 bases from V and 5 bases from J; junction bases left unmatched: 8. This CDR3 is built from 16 residues. In DNA, the CDR3 is TGTGCCAGCAGCCGGGAACTAGCGGGGGCCAACAATGAGCAGTTCTTC. Protein sequence: CASSRELAGANNEQFF.

This chain uses TRBV7-8 with TRBJ2-3, with D possibly TRBD1 on 5 matching bases. V lost 2 bases to trimming and J lost 4 bases, with 10 bases between them. The germline gives CDR1 SGHVS, CDR2 FQNEAQ. This CDR3 has 14 amino acids. The CDR3 sequence is CASSLLQGSDTQYF. In DNA form, the CDR3 reads TGTGCCAGCAGCTTACTTCAGGGCTCAGATACGCAGTATTTT.

The chain has TRBV27 and TRBJ2-6; 12 positions match TRBD2. The trim removed 8 bases at V and 7 bases at J, leaving 9 bases unmatched. This CDR3 has 16 residues. Germline-derived CDR1 and CDR2 are MNHEY and SMNVEV (reference sequence). The CDR3 nucleotides read TGTGCCAGCCATCGGACTAGCGGGATACAAGCCAACGTCCTGACTTTC. The encoded protein is CASHRTSGIQANVLTF.

In its sample, this clonotype was seen a few times. This chain connects TRBV6-1 to TRBJ1-2; D remains ambiguous. The CDR3 consists of 17 residues. V lost 5 bases, J lost 2 bases, and 21 bases lay in between. Germline V lookup: CDR1 MNHNS, CDR2 SASEGT. CDR3 bases: TGTGCCAGCAGTCTTAACCTCCGAGGAGGGCAGAACTATGGCTACACCTTC. Residues: CASSLNLRGGQNYGYTF.

Only a few counts were recorded for this clonotype. The CDR3 spells CASSLVSRGQTQYF. CDR3 nucleotide sequence: TGTGCCAGCAGCTTAGTTTCCAGGGGACAGACCCAGTACTTC. This sequence joins TRBV7-9 and TRBJ2-7; a weak D match, TRBD1 (6 bases). The assigned J gene may be wrong: the sequence end matches TRBJ2-5 better. Germline CDR1 and CDR2: SEHNR and FQNEAQ (reference sequence). The length of the CDR3 is 14 residues.